This T cell receptor beta chain was identified during a study of OX40 agonist ivuxolimab in advanced cancers. Study-wide context: Participants averaged approximately 61 years of age (range about 23 to 80) and were under 90% male.

The ends lost 0 bases at V and 4 bases at J; junction bases unmatched: 2. CDR1 and CDR2 (germline): LGHNA, YNFKEQ. This CDR3 is built from 16 residues. Clones were read by immunoSEQ multiplex PCR, and TCRdb kept only the in-frame ones, dropping some. The table lists tens of thousands of clones, about 83% of them singletons, with 3% to 3.5% in the top ten. About this clone: Its antigen is undetermined.

The study, taken as a whole, reports: At doses 0.1 to 3.0 mg/kg, CD4+ and CD8+ clones expanded.

The material was CD4+ or CD8+ T cells sorted from blood, obtained in a trial of the OX40 agonist ivuxolimab. The chain recombines TRBV4-2 with TRBJ2-3; 12 bases are a match to TRBD2. This receptor was identified in an adult with an advanced solid tumor such as melanoma, head and neck, liver or kidney cancer. The CDR3 sequence: CASSQERLAGADTQYF. The CDR3 DNA is TGTGCCAGCAGCCAAGAAAGACTAGCGGGAGCAGATACGCAGTATTTT.